This TCR beta chain emerged from a study of type 1 regulatory T cells. The wider study: This in vitro CD4 product, T-allo10, is enriched for Tr1 cells and alloantigen-specific.

Via MiXCR, TCRdb re-called the reads, giving one row per CDR3 protein. Of some 90,000 distinct CDR3 sequences listed, 25% to 40% are singletons. This clonotype was detected many times. The TCR comes from a human donor in good health. Sequencing was carried out using CD4+ T cells, either the whole sample or a sorted fraction (not recorded which).

The CDR3 sequence: CASSPRQAGRNSPLHF. CDR3 nucleotides: TGTGCCAGCAGTCCCCGACAGGCCGGAAGGAATTCACCCCTCCACTTT. V gene TRBV12-3 or TRBV12-4 combines with J gene TRBJ1-6, with D perhaps matching TRBD1 (6 bases). V lost 5 bases, J lost 7 bases, and 18 bases lay in between. There are 16 residues in the CDR3.